Below, 21 T cell receptor beta chains from the same sample are listed, as sequenced in a study of lymphopenia after photon versus proton radiotherapy. Data came from immunoSEQ multiplex PCR; TCRdb stores just in-frame clones and leaves some out. Of 50,000 to 60,000 clones in the sample, 92% were seen once. The sequencing here drew on peripheral blood, taken from a patient treated with photon-based radiotherapy. These receptors all come from a woman aged 40 to 55 with cholangiocarcinoma.

J is TRBJ2-1 and V is TRBV11-3; D is unresolved. The CDR3 contains 13 residues. The germline CDR1 and CDR2 sequences are SGHNT and YENEEA. Trimming shortened V by 1 base and J by 7 bases, and 8 bases separated the two germline ends. In DNA form, the CDR3 reads TGTGCCAGCAGCTTAGGTTTAAGGAATGAGCAGTTCTTC. The encoded protein is CASSLGLRNEQFF.

This chain links TRBV14 with TRBJ2-1; 7 nucleotides match TRBD2. Germline V lookup: CDR1 SGHDN, CDR2 FVKESK. The V segment lost 4 bases and the J segment 0 bases; nucleotides outside the gene matches: 9. The CDR3 is 17 amino acids. CDR3 sequence: CASSPFLAGHSYNEQFF. CDR3 nucleotides: TGTGCCAGCAGCCCCTTCTTAGCGGGCCACTCCTACAATGAGCAGTTCTTC.

The V call is TRBV5-4, the J call TRBJ1-2; TRBD1 is a possible D gene (6 bases). The germline V gene has CDR1 SGHNT and CDR2 YYREEE (reference sequence). This CDR3 has 14 residues. Trimming removed 2 bases from V and 4 bases from J, with 12 bases in between. The CDR3: CASSFPGGTYGYTF. The CDR3 DNA follows: TGTGCCAGCAGCTTTCCGGGGGGCACCTATGGCTACACCTTC.

The chain links TRBV7-9 to TRBJ1-1; D not resolved. Trimming took 3 bases from V and 5 from J, leaving 7 bases between them. CDR3 size: 12 residues. In germline, CDR1 is SEHNR, CDR2 FQNEAQ (reference sequence). The CDR3 DNA reads as TGTGCCAGCAGCTTTGTGCATACTGAAGCTTTCTTT. As protein: CASSFVHTEAFF.

V usage is TRBV2 and J usage is TRBJ2-7, with 7 bases matching TRBD1. The CDR3 is made up of 12 amino acids. J gave up 4 bases and V 8 bases, and 5 bases lay outside the gene matches. CDR1 is SNHLY, CDR2 FYNNEI, per germline. CDR3 residues: CASRGQVYEQYF. The CDR3, as DNA: TGTGCCAGCCGAGGACAGGTGTACGAGCAGTACTTC.

The chain links TRBV6-1 to TRBJ2-7; D is perhaps TRBD1 or TRBD2 (5 bases each). CDR3 length: 13 amino acids. CDR1 and CDR2 from the germline V gene are MNHNS and SASEGT. V lost 7 bases, J lost 2 bases, and 12 bases lay in between. The CDR3 DNA reads as TGTGCCAGCAACCCTGGGACCCCCTACGAGCAGTACTTC. Amino acid sequence: CASNPGTPYEQYF.

The V gene is TRBV19, the J gene TRBJ2-7; 9 bases are shared with TRBD1. Germline-derived CDR1 and CDR2 are LNHDA and SQIVND (reference sequence). The V gene end was trimmed by 5 bases and the J gene end by 8 bases; junction bases not matched to a gene: 10. CDR3 length: 14 residues. CDR3 in amino acids: CASSPGTGSRQQYF. The CDR3 coding sequence is TGTGCCAGTAGTCCTGGGACAGGGTCCCGCCAGCAGTACTTC.

The chain combines TRBV10-3 with TRBJ1-1, with D maybe TRBD1 (5 bases). V was cut by 8 bases and J by 11 bases, with 15 bases left in between. The CDR3 is 11 residues long. Germline assignment: CDR1 ENHRY and CDR2 SYGVKD. CDR3: CAILTGEEAFF. The CDR3 DNA reads as TGTGCCATCCTCACGGGGGAGGAGGCTTTCTTT.

This clone was recorded only once. CDR3 coding DNA: TGTGCCAGCAGTTTGACAGGGACGGGAGGAACTGAAGCTTTCTTT. Protein product: CASSLTGTGGTEAFF. The J gene is TRBJ1-1, the V gene TRBV28; 7 nucleotides line up with TRBD1. The CDR3 is 15 amino acids. Losses at the gene ends were 3 bases for V and 5 bases for J; bases not matched to a gene: 9. The germline gives CDR1 MDHEN, CDR2 SYDVKM. Full variable domain (missing parts from reference TRBV28 and TRBJ1-1): DVKVTQSSRYLVKRTGEKVFLECVQDMDHENMFWYRQDPGLGLRLIYFSYDVKMKEKGDIPEGYSVSREKKERFSLILESASTNQTSMYLCASSLTGTGGTEAFFGQGTRLTVV.

This chain connects TRBV4-3 to TRBJ1-1; D ambiguous. V was clipped by 4 bases and J by 11 bases, with 14 bases between them. The germline CDR1 and CDR2 sequences are LGHNA and YSLEER. This CDR3 contains 12 residues. The CDR3 loop is CASSRDGGSAFF. DNA of the CDR3: TGCGCCAGCAGCCGAGATGGTGGAAGTGCTTTCTTT.

The rearrangement links TRBV2 to TRBJ2-1; 16 bases line up with TRBD2. Germline lookup yields CDR1 SNHLY and CDR2 FYNNEI. CDR3 length: 17 amino acids. The J segment lost 8 bases and the V segment lost 3 bases, leaving 7 bases of the junction unmatched. DNA of the CDR3: TGTGCCAGCAGTGAGGGGACTAGCGGGAGGGCAGTAGATGAGCAGTTCTTC. Its translation: CASSEGTSGRAVDEQFF. Looking up the rest from reference TRBV2 and TRBJ2-1 gives the full variable domain: EPEVTQTPSHQVTQMGQEVILRCVPISNHLYFYWYRQILGQKVEFLVSFYNNEISEKSEIFDDQFSVERPDGSNFTLKIRSTKLEDSAMYFCASSEGTSGRAVDEQFFGPGTRLTVL.

V usage is TRBV10-2 and J usage is TRBJ2-7; TRBD2 is a possible D gene (6 bases). Trimming stripped 0 bases from V and 7 bases from J, with 7 bases between. The CDR3 consists of 12 residues. CDR1 and CDR2 from the germline V gene are WSHSY and SAAADI. CDR3: CASSESGREQYF. The CDR3 region has the DNA TGCGCCAGCAGTGAGTCTGGGAGGGAGCAGTACTTC.

The rearrangement uses TRBV18 and TRBJ1-1, with a weak D call TRBD1 (5 bases). This CDR3 is 15 amino acids long. Germline V gene lookup returns CDR1 KGHSH and CDR2 LQKENI. The V end lost 2 bases, the J end lost 1 base, and 11 bases lay between the germline ends. The CDR3 bases are TGTGCCAGCTCACCAGCAGACAGCAAGAACACTGAAGCTTTCTTT. It specifies CASSPADSKNTEAFF. Using reference TRBV18 and TRBJ1-1 for the parts outside the CDR3, the full variable domain is NAGVMQNPRHLVRRRGQEARLRCSPMKGHSHVYWYRQLPEEGLKFMVYLQKENIIDESGMPKERFSAEFPKEGPSILRIQQVVRGDSAAYFCASSPADSKNTEAFFGQGTRLTVV.

This clone appeared once. The gene calls are TRBV19 and TRBJ1-2; TRBD1 matches 8 bases. V lost 8 bases and J lost 4; bases outside the gene matches: 9. CDR3 length: 14 residues. Germline CDR1 reads LNHDA; CDR2 reads SQIVND (reference sequence). The chain's CDR3 is CASLTGTGGYGYTF. CDR3 nucleotide sequence: TGTGCCAGTTTAACCGGTACAGGGGGCTATGGCTACACCTTC.

This sequence joins TRBV7-2 and TRBJ2-1; 10 bases fit TRBD2. Per the germline V gene, CDR1 is SGHTA and CDR2 is FQGNSA. CDR3 length: 15 residues. V trimming: 5 bases; J trimming: 6 bases; junction bases outside the gene matches: 7. CDR3 protein: CASSPSGTSVNEQFF. For the CDR3, the DNA is TGTGCCAGCAGCCCGTCCGGGACTAGCGTCAATGAGCAGTTCTTC.

DNA for the CDR3: TGTGCCAGCAGCCGAATCCAGGGGCGCAACACTGAAGCTTTCTTT. This codes for CASSRIQGRNTEAFF. V usage is TRBV14 and J usage is TRBJ1-1, with D perhaps TRBD1 (6 bases). The germline V gene has CDR1 SGHDN and CDR2 FVKESK. Between the trimmed V and J ends, which lost 4 bases and 2 bases, there was a span of 14 bases. CDR3 size: 15 residues.

This clone appeared once. V gene TRBV7-9 combines with J gene TRBJ2-1, with D perhaps being TRBD1 or TRBD2 (5 bases each). V dropped 3 bases and J dropped 8 bases, with 11 bases sitting between them. This CDR3 region has 13 residues. CDR1 SEHNR and CDR2 FQNEAQ come from the germline V gene (reference sequence). CDR3 in amino acids: CASSFGTQDEQFF. The CDR3 DNA sequence: TGTGCCAGCAGCTTTGGGACCCAGGATGAGCAGTTCTTC.

Comment on this clone: Distinct nucleotide sequences in the sample also encode this CDR3. CDR3 DNA sequence: TGTGCCAGCAGCGTAGCGACAGGGGGCTACGAGCAGTACTTC. This sequence encodes CASSVATGGYEQYF. The genes are TRBV9 and TRBJ2-7; 9 bases line up with TRBD1. The germline CDR1 and CDR2 sequences are SGDLS and YYNGEE. This CDR3 spans 14 amino acids. The V segment lost 0 bases and the J segment 3 bases; nucleotides outside the gene matches: 1.

The rearrangement links TRBV5-5 to TRBJ1-1, with 7 bases that match TRBD1. V was pared by 4 bases and J by 4 bases, with 10 bases of the junction left unmatched. CDR3 length equals 15 residues. Germline-derived CDR1 and CDR2 are SGHKS and YYEKEE (reference sequence). DNA of the CDR3: TGTGCCAGCAGCGGAAGACAGGGTCACGTCACTGAAGCTTTCTTT. Translated: CASSGRQGHVTEAFF.

V is TRBV18 and J is TRBJ2-5; D gene unclear. V gave up 2 bases and J gave up 2 bases, with 15 bases separating them. The CDR3 consists of 16 residues. Germline CDR1 is KGHSH and CDR2 is LQKENI. The CDR3 bases are TGTGCCAGCTCACCAGGGGTAGCAAGTTATCAAGAGACCCAGTACTTC. Protein sequence: CASSPGVASYQETQYF.

This rearrangement joins TRBV30 to TRBJ1-5, with 7 bases fitting TRBD1. J gave up 3 bases and V 5 bases, and 7 bases lay outside the gene matches. This CDR3 comprises 14 residues. Germline CDR1 is GTSNPN and CDR2 is SVGIG (reference sequence). CDR3 nucleotides: TGTGCCTGGCGGGACAGCTTATACAATCAGCCCCAGCATTTT. Translated: CAWRDSLYNQPQHF.